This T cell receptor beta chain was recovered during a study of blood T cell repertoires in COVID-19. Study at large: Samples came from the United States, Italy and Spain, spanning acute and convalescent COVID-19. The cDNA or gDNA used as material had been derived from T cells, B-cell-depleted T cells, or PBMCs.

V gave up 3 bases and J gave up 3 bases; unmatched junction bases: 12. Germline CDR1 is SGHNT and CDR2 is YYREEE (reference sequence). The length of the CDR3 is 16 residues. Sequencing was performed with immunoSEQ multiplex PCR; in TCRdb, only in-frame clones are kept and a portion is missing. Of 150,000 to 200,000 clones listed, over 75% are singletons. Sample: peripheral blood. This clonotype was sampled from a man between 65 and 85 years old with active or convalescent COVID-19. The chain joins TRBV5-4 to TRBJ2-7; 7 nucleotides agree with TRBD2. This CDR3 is CASSWGGGLPYYEQYF. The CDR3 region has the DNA TGTGCCAGCAGCTGGGGCGGGGGATTGCCCTACTACGAGCAGTACTTC.